Listed below are T cell receptor beta chains from one sample, sequenced in a study of a mutant IDH1 vaccine in newly diagnosed glioma. Their antigens remain unidentified. Generated by immunoSEQ multiplex PCR, the TCRdb table keeps only in-frame clones and is missing some. This table holds almost 30,000 clones, about 85% found once. The sequenced sample was peripheral blood mononuclear cells (PBMCs), obtained from a glioma patient whose treatment included an IDH1 peptide vaccine. All receptors come from a woman aged 35 to 49 with glioma. Some clones in this sample may be carry-over from other donors' samples. Both conserved end residues are part of each CDR3. Each record gives: CDR3 length, V gene, D gene, clone size, J gene, CDR3 protein, CDR3 DNA. D genes are given only for firm matches. Where a row states a size, it is once, few, many or the class of an expanded clone; other rows omit it.

15	TRBV7-8	-	-	TRBJ1-5	CASSLDRVANQPQHF	TGTGCCAGCAGCTTAGACAGGGTCGCCAATCAGCCCCAGCATTTT
15	TRBV23-1	-	-	TRBJ2-6	CASTASGSGANVLTF	TGCGCCAGCACCGCTTCGGGGTCTGGGGCCAACGTCCTGACTTTC
14	TRBV6-5	-	once	TRBJ1-1	CASSSIIGDTEAFF	TGTGCCAGCAGCTCAATCATAGGAGACACTGAAGCTTTCTTT
14	TRBV27	-	-	TRBJ1-6	CASSLRQGNSPLHF	TGTGCCAGCAGTTTACGGCAGGGGAATTCACCCCTCCACTTT
12	TRBV7-9	TRBD1	-	TRBJ2-7	CATERDRNEQYF	TGTGCCACGGAGAGGGACAGGAACGAGCAGTACTTC
17	TRBV5-5	-	-	TRBJ1-3	CASEVGRGGSSGNTIYF	TGTGCGAGCGAGGTCGGGCGGGGAGGGAGCTCTGGAAACACCATATATTTT
14	TRBV9	-	few	TRBJ2-3	CASSPGHGTDTQYF	TGTGCCAGCAGCCCTGGCCACGGGACAGATACGCAGTATTTT
14	TRBV2	-	-	TRBJ1-2	CASSTTGGHYGYTF	TGTGCCAGCAGTACAACTGGGGGACACTATGGCTACACCTTC
16	TRBV14	TRBD1	-	TRBJ1-5	CASSQSGTDSNQPQHF	TGTGCCAGCAGCCAGTCCGGGACAGATAGCAATCAGCCCCAGCATTTT
14	TRBV7-2	-	-	TRBJ2-3	CASSLERASDTQYF	TGTGCCAGCAGCTTAGAGCGTGCCTCAGATACGCAGTATTTT